This T cell receptor (beta chain) was profiled in a study of T cell repertoires in cytomegalovirus infection. Study-wide background: Well-studied HLA-B-restricted epitopes and recently identified HLA-C-restricted epitopes of CMV were both used in the study. Public signatures in TCR beta pointed to CMV infection and matching HLA type.

The study's findings and limits: It was HLA-C-restricted CMV-specific TCR beta clonotypes that dominated the response ex vivo.

As regards this clonotype: Its antigen remains unknown.

TCRdb re-analysed the reads in MiXCR, keeping a single row per CDR3 protein. The table records about 110,000 distinct CDR3 sequences, around 29% of them present only once. This receptor was obtained from a human donor in good health (CMV status not recorded). Some clones in this sample may be carry-over from other donors' samples. The material sequenced was CD8+ T cells from cultured PBMCs, taken from culture after CMV antigen stimulation.

The CDR3 sequence: CASSLQVEAFF. The CDR3 DNA reads as TGTGCCAGCAGCTTACAGGTTGAAGCTTTCTTT. The genes are TRBV7-9 and TRBJ1-1; D is uncertain. The CDR3 has 11 residues. CDR1 and CDR2 from the germline V gene are SEHNR and FQNEAQ (reference sequence). V was shortened by 2 bases and J by 7 bases, with 5 bases between the two germline ends.